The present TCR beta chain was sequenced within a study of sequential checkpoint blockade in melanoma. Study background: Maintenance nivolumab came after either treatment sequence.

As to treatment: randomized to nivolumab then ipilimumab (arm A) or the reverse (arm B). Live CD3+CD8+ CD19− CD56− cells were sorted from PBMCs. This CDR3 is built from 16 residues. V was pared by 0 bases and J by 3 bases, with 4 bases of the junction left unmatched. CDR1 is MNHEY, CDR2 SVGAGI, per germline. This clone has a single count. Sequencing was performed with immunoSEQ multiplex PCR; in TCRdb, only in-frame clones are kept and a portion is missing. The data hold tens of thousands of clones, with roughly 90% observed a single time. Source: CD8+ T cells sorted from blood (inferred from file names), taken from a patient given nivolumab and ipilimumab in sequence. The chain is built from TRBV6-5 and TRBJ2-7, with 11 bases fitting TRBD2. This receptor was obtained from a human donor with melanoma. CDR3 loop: CASSYSLLAGGYEQYF. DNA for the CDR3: TGTGCCAGCAGTTACTCGCTGCTAGCGGGGGGCTACGAGCAGTACTTC.